This T cell receptor beta chain came from a study of cytomegalovirus exposure and HLA in healthy donors. The ends lost 1 base at V and 5 bases at J; junction bases unmatched: 7. The CDR3 runs to 15 residues. Germline V gene data show CDR1 as MDHEN and CDR2 as SYDVKM. PCR involved 60 Vbeta and 13 Jbeta primers. The data were produced by immunoSEQ multiplex PCR, yet TCRdb's version contains in-frame clones alone and is incomplete. The sample records under 150,000 clones, 8.5% to 10% being singletons. Despite likely unrecorded immune exposures, the donors were nominally healthy at the time of sampling. Study outcomes and limitations: In an earlier analysis, most TCR beta V segments were productive about 87% or about 30% of the time. The HLA-A and HLA-B alleles of most subjects were reportedly predicted accurately from TCR beta sequences.

In its sample, this clone was seen a few times. What it binds is unknown. The TCR comes from a man aged 25-45 years in good health and CMV-seronegative. J is TRBJ2-7 and V is TRBV28, with 8 bases identical to TRBD1. The sample was PBMCs. The CDR3 reads CASSLYGQGIDEQYF. The CDR3 DNA is TGTGCCAGCAGTTTATACGGACAGGGAATCGACGAGCAGTACTTC.